These T cell receptor beta chains were read from a single sample in a study of blood T cell repertoires in COVID-19. Assay used: immunoSEQ multiplex PCR; TCRdb lists only in-frame clones, some missing. This sample yields 250,000 to 300,000 clones, of which about 86% are seen a single time; around 6% belongs to the top ten. The sequenced sample was peripheral blood. The receptor set was obtained from an elderly man with acute or convalescent COVID-19. Each CDR3 is given with its conserved first and last residue. A D gene is named only where the DNA matches it firmly. Part of the rows lack a size; the others show once, few, many or a class for expanded clones.

d_gene: TRBD2; j_gene: TRBJ2-1; abundance: -; v_gene: TRBV18; CDR3nt: TGTGCCAGCTCACCCCGGCTAGCGGACTACAATGAGCAGTTCTTC; CDR3aa: CASSPRLADYNEQFF
d_gene: TRBD1; j_gene: TRBJ2-7; abundance: -; v_gene: TRBV5-1; CDR3nt: TGCGCCAGCAAGACAGGGCCCGCTCTGGACGAGCAGTACTTC; CDR3aa: CASKTGPALDEQYF
d_gene: -; j_gene: TRBJ1-2; abundance: -; v_gene: TRBV30; CDR3nt: TGTGCCTGGGCAGGGGATAATAACTATGGCTACACCTTC; CDR3aa: CAWAGDNNYGYTF
d_gene: TRBD1; j_gene: TRBJ2-1; abundance: -; v_gene: TRBV2; CDR3nt: TGTGCCAGCAGTGAAGCAGGACAGGGTGGTGAGCAGTTCTTC; CDR3aa: CASSEAGQGGEQFF
d_gene: -; j_gene: TRBJ2-1; abundance: -; v_gene: TRBV19; CDR3nt: TGTGCCAGTAGTATTAGAGCCTCAATTCCTAGCTCCTACAATGAGCAGTTCTTC; CDR3aa: CASSIRASIPSSYNEQFF
d_gene: TRBD1; j_gene: TRBJ1-1; abundance: -; v_gene: TRBV5-1; CDR3nt: TGCGCCAGCAGCACGGCAGGGGGCAACACTGAAGCTTTCTTT; CDR3aa: CASSTAGGNTEAFF
d_gene: TRBD1; j_gene: TRBJ1-6; abundance: -; v_gene: TRBV30; CDR3nt: TGTGCCTGGAGTCTCCACCAGGGGGGTTCCTATAATTCACCCCTCCACTTT; CDR3aa: CAWSLHQGGSYNSPLHF
d_gene: -; j_gene: TRBJ2-1; abundance: -; v_gene: TRBV28; CDR3nt: TGTGCCAGCAGACAAAAGGTAGCAAGTGAGCAGTTCTTC; CDR3aa: CASRQKVASEQFF
d_gene: TRBD1; j_gene: TRBJ2-1; abundance: once; v_gene: TRBV24-1; CDR3nt: TGTGCCACCAGTGTTCAGGGGGCAGGTAATGAGCAGTTCTTC; CDR3aa: CATSVQGAGNEQFF
d_gene: TRBD2; j_gene: TRBJ2-7; abundance: -; v_gene: TRBV19; CDR3nt: TGTGCCAGTAGTACGACTAGCGGGAACCTCTACGAGCAGTACTTC; CDR3aa: CASSTTSGNLYEQYF
d_gene: -; j_gene: TRBJ2-5; abundance: -; v_gene: TRBV9; CDR3nt: TGTGCCAGCAGCGTAGCTCGAGGTGATGAGACCCAGTACTTC; CDR3aa: CASSVARGDETQYF
d_gene: TRBD2; j_gene: TRBJ2-5; abundance: -; v_gene: TRBV9; CDR3nt: TGTGCCAGCAGCGTAGGTGGATTAGCGGGGGTAGGAGAGACCCAGTACTTC; CDR3aa: CASSVGGLAGVGETQYF
d_gene: TRBD2; j_gene: TRBJ2-7; abundance: -; v_gene: TRBV7-8; CDR3nt: TGTGCCAGCAGTTCCCTAAGCGGGAGCTCCTACGAGCAGTACTTC; CDR3aa: CASSSLSGSSYEQYF
d_gene: -; j_gene: TRBJ1-1; abundance: few; v_gene: TRBV3-1/TRBV3-2; CDR3nt: TGTGCCAGCAGCCAAACGGACAGCCTCTGGGCTTTCTTT; CDR3aa: CASSQTDSLWAFF
d_gene: TRBD1; j_gene: TRBJ2-1; abundance: -; v_gene: TRBV24-1; CDR3nt: TGTGCCACCAGTGATTCGACAGGGAGCTCCTACAATGAGCAGTTCTTC; CDR3aa: CATSDSTGSSYNEQFF
d_gene: TRBD1; j_gene: TRBJ1-2; abundance: once; v_gene: TRBV5-1; CDR3nt: TGCGCCAGCAGCTTGTCCTTGCAACTACCCAGGGGGCGTATTGGCTACACCTTC; CDR3aa: CASSLSLQLPRGRIGYTF
d_gene: TRBD2; j_gene: TRBJ2-1; abundance: few; v_gene: TRBV5-1; CDR3nt: TGCGCCAGCAGCTTGGGGATAGCGGGGAAATACAATGAGCAGTTCTTC; CDR3aa: CASSLGIAGKYNEQFF
d_gene: -; j_gene: TRBJ2-2; abundance: -; v_gene: TRBV2; CDR3nt: TGTGCCAGTGGTTCGGGACACCCAAAAAACACCGGGGAGCTGTTTTTT; CDR3aa: CASGSGHPKNTGELFF
d_gene: -; j_gene: TRBJ2-1; abundance: -; v_gene: TRBV3-1/TRBV3-2; CDR3nt: TGTGCCAGCAGCCAGAGCCCTGCAGGGCTCAATGAGCAGTTCTTC; CDR3aa: CASSQSPAGLNEQFF
d_gene: TRBD1; j_gene: TRBJ2-7; abundance: -; v_gene: TRBV6-1; CDR3nt: TGTGCCAGCAGTGACACAGGGGGGCCCTACGAGCAGTACTTC; CDR3aa: CASSDTGGPYEQYF